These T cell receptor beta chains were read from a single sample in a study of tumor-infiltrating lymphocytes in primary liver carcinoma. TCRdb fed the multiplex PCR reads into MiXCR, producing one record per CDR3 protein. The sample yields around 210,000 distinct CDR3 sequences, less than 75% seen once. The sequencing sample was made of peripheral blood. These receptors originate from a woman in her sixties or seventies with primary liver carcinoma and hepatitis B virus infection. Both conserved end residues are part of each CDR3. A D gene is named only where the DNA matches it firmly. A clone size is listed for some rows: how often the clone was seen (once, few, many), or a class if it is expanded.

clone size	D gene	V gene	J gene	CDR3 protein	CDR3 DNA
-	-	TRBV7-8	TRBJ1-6	CDSSPLWRDNSPLHF	TGTGACAGCAGCCCTCTCTGGCGGGATAATTCACCCCTCCACTTT
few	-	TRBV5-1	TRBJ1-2	CASSLGFPYQGYTF	TGCGCCAGCAGCTTAGGGTTCCCTTATCAAGGCTACACCTTC
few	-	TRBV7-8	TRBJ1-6	CASSLAIGQRRYNSPLHF	TGTGCCAGCAGCTTAGCTATCGGACAGAGGAGATATAATTCACCCCTCCACTTT
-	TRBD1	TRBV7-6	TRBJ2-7	CASSLAAGGQGAYEQYF	TGTGCCAGCAGCTTAGCGGCCGGGGGACAGGGGGCTTACGAGCAGTACTTC
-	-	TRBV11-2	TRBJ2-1	CTSSLDAEFNEQLF	TGTACCAGCAGCTTAGACGCAGAGTTCAATGAGCAGTTATTC
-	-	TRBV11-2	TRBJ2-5	CASSRGDMETQNF	TGTGCCAGCAGCCGAGGGGATATGGAGACCCAGAACTTC
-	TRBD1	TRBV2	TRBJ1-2	CASSEDRQIYGYTF	TGTGCCAGCAGTGAGGACAGGCAGATCTATGGCTACACCTTC
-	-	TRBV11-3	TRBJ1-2	CANSLGGGGYTF	TGTGCCAACAGCTTAGGGGGTGGTGGCTACACCTTC
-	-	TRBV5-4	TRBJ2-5	CVSSLQVGETQYF	TGTGTCAGCAGCTTGCAGGTTGGGGAGACCCAGTACTTC
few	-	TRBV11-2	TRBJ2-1	CASSLGSVADNEQFF	TGTGCCAGCAGCTTAGGTAGTGTGGCGGATAATGAGCAGTTCTTC
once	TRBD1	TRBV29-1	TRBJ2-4	CSVARDRGSQNTQYF	TGCAGTGTTGCTCGGGACAGGGGGTCCCAAAACACTCAGTACTTC
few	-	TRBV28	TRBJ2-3	CANSLSTTDTQYF	TGTGCCAACAGTTTATCGACAACAGATACGCAGTATTTT
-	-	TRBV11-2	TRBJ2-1	CANSLEGGSNDEQFF	TGTGCCAACAGCTTAGAGGGAGGAAGTAACGATGAGCAGTTCTTC
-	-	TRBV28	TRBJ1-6	CASRSESYNSPLHF	TGTGCCAGCAGGTCCGAGTCCTATAATTCACCCCTCCACTTT
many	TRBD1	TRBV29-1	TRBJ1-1	CSARTGGTEAFF	TGCAGCGCTCGGACAGGGGGCACTGAAGCTTTCTTT
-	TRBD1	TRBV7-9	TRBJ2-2	CASTTGQGLSTGELFF	TGTGCCAGCACCACCGGACAGGGCCTATCCACCGGGGAGCTGTTTTTT
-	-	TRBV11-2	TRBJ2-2	CASSLTSSHTGELFF	TGTGCCAGCAGCTTAACTAGTAGCCACACCGGGGAGCTGTTTTTT
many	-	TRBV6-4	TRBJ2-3	CASSPRPGYTDTQYF	TGTGCCAGCAGTCCTCGGCCGGGTTACACTGATACGCAGTATTTT
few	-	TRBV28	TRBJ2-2	CASSPPRVTGELFF	TGTGCCAGCAGTCCACCCCGGGTCACCGGGGAGCTGTTTTTT
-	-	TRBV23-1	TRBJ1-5	CASTKLRTDNQPQHF	TGCGCCAGCACCAAGCTCAGGACGGATAATCAGCCCCAGCATTTT
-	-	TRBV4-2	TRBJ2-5	CSSSQAGGAEETQYF	TGTTCCAGCAGCCAAGCCGGGGGAGCGGAAGAGACCCAGTACTTC
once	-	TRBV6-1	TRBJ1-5	CTSSGGRESGQPQHF	TGTACCAGCAGTGGTGGCAGGGAAAGCGGTCAGCCCCAGCATTTT
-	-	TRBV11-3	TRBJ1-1	CASSPEHNTEAFF	TGTGCCAGCAGTCCTGAACATAACACTGAAGCTTTCTTT
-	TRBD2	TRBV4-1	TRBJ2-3	CASSQDGRSADTQYF	TGCGCCAGCAGCCAAGACGGGAGGAGCGCAGATACGCAGTATTTT
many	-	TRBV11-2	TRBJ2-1	CASSFSRFNEQFF	TGTGCCAGCAGCTTCTCCCGGTTCAATGAGCAGTTCTTC
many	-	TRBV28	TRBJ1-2	CASSLPLLGYTF	TGTGCCAGCAGTTTACCGTTGCTTGGCTACACCTTC
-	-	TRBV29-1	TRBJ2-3	CSVGRGGDTQYF	TGCAGCGTTGGGCGGGGAGGCGATACGCAGTATTTT
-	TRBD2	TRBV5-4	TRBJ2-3	CASSPGTSGSLGDTQYF	TGTGCCAGCAGCCCCGGGACTAGCGGGAGTTTGGGAGATACGCAGTATTTT
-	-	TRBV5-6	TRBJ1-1	CASNLSIMNTEAFF	TGTGCCAGCAACTTGTCCATCATGAACACTGAAGCTTTCTTT
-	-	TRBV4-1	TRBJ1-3	CASSQWGAGQMSASGNTIYF	TGCGCCAGCAGCCAATGGGGGGCGGGACAAATGAGTGCCTCTGGAAACACCATATATTTT
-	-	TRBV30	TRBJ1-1	CAWTRVSEAFF	TGTGCCTGGACAAGGGTTTCTGAAGCTTTCTTT
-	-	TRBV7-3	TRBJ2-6	CASSLIGTGANVLTF	TGTGCCAGCAGCTTAATAGGTACTGGGGCCAACGTCCTGACTTTC
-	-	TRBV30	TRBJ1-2	CAWAHYRADVGYGYTF	TGTGCCTGGGCACATTACAGGGCTGATGTTGGCTATGGCTACACCTTC
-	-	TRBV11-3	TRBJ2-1	CASSLGLTYYEQFF	TGTGCCAGCAGCCTTGGCCTTACCTACTATGAGCAGTTCTTC
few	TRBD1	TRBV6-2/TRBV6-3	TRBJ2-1	CASSSTGTGHKQFF	TGTGCCAGCAGTTCGACAGGGACCGGCCACAAGCAGTTCTTC
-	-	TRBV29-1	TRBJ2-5	CSLEGSAKETHYF	TGCAGCCTTGAAGGGTCCGCAAAAGAGACCCACTACTTC
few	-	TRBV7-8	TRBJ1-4	CASSLDKVEKLFF	TGTGCCAGCAGCTTAGACAAGGTTGAAAAACTGTTTTTT
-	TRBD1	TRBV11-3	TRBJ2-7	CASGQSGQGYEQYF	TGTGCCAGCGGGCAATCGGGACAGGGGTACGAGCAGTACTTC
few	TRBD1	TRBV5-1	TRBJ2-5	CASSPGTGTETQYF	TGCGCCAGCAGCCCCGGGACAGGGACTGAGACCCAGTACTTC
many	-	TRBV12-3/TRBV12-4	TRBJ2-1	CASSPEKFEQFF	TGTGCCAGCAGCCCTGAGAAGTTTGAGCAGTTCTTC
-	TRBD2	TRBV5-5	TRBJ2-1	CASNLGAGGPFSYNEQFF	TGTGCCAGCAACTTGGGAGCGGGAGGGCCCTTTTCCTACAATGAGCAGTTCTTC
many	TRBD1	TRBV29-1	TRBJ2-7	CSASRQGLNEQYF	TGCAGCGCTTCGCGACAGGGGCTCAACGAGCAGTACTTC
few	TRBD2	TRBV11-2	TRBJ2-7	CASSGPGLVGLPPYEQYF	TGTGCCAGCAGCGGACCGGGACTAGTGGGACTCCCGCCCTACGAGCAGTACTTC
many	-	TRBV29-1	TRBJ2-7	CSVEDPRGASYEQYF	TGCAGCGTTGAAGACCCCCGGGGGGCCTCCTACGAGCAGTACTTC
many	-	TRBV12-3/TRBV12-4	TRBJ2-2	CASRIQNTGELFF	TGTGCCAGCAGAATACAGAACACCGGGGAGCTGTTTTTT
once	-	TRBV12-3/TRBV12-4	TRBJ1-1	CVSSLAGLDTEAFF	TGTGTCAGCAGTTTGGCAGGGCTGGACACTGAAGCTTTCTTT
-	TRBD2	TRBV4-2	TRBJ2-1	CTSSQEGPSGPNEQFF	TGTACCAGCAGCCAAGAAGGGCCTAGCGGGCCCAATGAGCAATTCTTC
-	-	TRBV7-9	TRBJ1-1	CACSLNQGNTEAFF	TGTGCCTGCAGTCTGAATCAGGGGAACACTGAAGCTTTCTTT
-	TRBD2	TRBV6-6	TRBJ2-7	CVSNRGTSGGYEQYF	TGTGTCAGCAATAGGGGGACTAGCGGGGGCTACGAGCAGTACTTC
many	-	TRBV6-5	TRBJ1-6	CASSPWVDSPLHF	TGTGCCAGCAGTCCCTGGGTGGATTCACCCCTCCACTTT
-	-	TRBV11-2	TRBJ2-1	CASGWIRGRNEQFF	TGTGCCAGCGGCTGGATCCGGGGAAGGAATGAGCAGTTCTTC
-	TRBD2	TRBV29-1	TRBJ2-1	CSARGGLTGDDEQFF	TGTAGCGCCCGGGGGGGACTAACGGGAGACGATGAGCAGTTCTTC
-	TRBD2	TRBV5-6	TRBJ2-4	CASSIRTSGMAKNIQYF	TGTGCCAGCAGCATTCGGACTAGCGGGATGGCCAAAAACATTCAGTACTTC
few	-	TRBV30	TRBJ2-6	CAWSTPGAGANVLTF	TGTGCCTGGAGCACCCCAGGGGCTGGGGCCAACGTCCTGACTTTC